Listed below are T cell receptor beta chains from one sample, sequenced in a study of response to subunit inactivated influenza vaccine. A single record per CDR3 protein comes from TCRdb applying MiXCR to the RT-PCR reads. This table has some 600,000 distinct CDR3 sequences, approximately 14% appearing once. The source was PBMCs from blood, collected roughly 2 weeks before vaccination. All receptors come from a man aged 50 to 60 who received an inactivated influenza vaccine. The CDR3 runs from the conserved cysteine through the conserved F or W. A D gene is named only where the DNA matches it firmly. Only some rows state a clone size, as once, few, many or a class for expanded clones.

J gene | V gene | D gene | clone size | CDR3 protein | CDR3 DNA
TRBJ2-1 | TRBV2 | NA | NA | CASRRESYNEQFF | TGTGCCAGCAGACGGGAGTCTTACAATGAGCAGTTCTTC
TRBJ2-5 | TRBV29-1 | NA | few | CSVAWETQYF | TGCAGCGTTGCTTGGGAGACCCAGTACTTC
TRBJ2-3 | TRBV20-1 | NA | NA | CSASGQTPDTQYF | TGCAGTGCTAGTGGCCAAACCCCGGATACGCAGTATTTT
TRBJ2-1 | TRBV7-9 | NA | many | CASSPPRNSSSYNEQFF | TGTGCCAGCAGCCCCCCCCGGAACAGTTCTTCCTACAATGAGCAGTTCTTC
TRBJ2-2 | TRBV16 | TRBD2 | few | CASSQWTSGGGSIRANTGELFF | TGTGCCAGCAGCCAATGGACTAGCGGGGGGGGTTCGATTCGTGCAAACACCGGGGAGCTGTTTTTT
TRBJ2-5 | TRBV7-9 | NA | NA | CASSLAVVRYQETQYF | TGTGCCAGCAGCTTAGCGGTAGTCAGATACCAAGAGACCCAGTACTTC
TRBJ2-7 | TRBV3-1 | NA | few | CASSQVPNEQYF | TGTGCCAGCAGCCAAGTCCCCAACGAGCAGTACTTC
TRBJ1-6 | TRBV5-8 | NA | many | CASSSRNYNSPLHF | TGTGCCAGCAGCTCGAGGAACTATAATTCACCCCTCCACTTT
TRBJ2-3 | TRBV29-1 | NA | NA | CSAAETDTQYF | TGCAGCGCCGCAGAAACAGATACGCAGTATTTT
TRBJ1-3 | TRBV7-8 | TRBD1 | few | CASSKGQSGNTIYF | TGTGCCAGCAGCAAGGGACAGTCAGGAAACACCATATATTTT
TRBJ2-1 | TRBV14 | NA | many | CASSQDGYWDEQFF | TGTGCCAGCAGCCAAGACGGGTACTGGGATGAGCAGTTCTTC
TRBJ2-3 | TRBV12-3/TRBV12-4 | NA | NA | CASSPIRDTDTQYF | TGTGCCAGCAGTCCGATTAGAGACACAGATACGCAGTATTTT
TRBJ2-7 | TRBV12-3/TRBV12-4 | NA | NA | CASSGDGGREQYF | TGTGCCAGCAGTGGTGACGGGGGGCGGGAGCAGTACTTC
TRBJ2-3 | TRBV28 | TRBD2 | many | CASRQRLAGVITDTQYF | TGTGCCAGCAGACAAAGACTAGCGGGAGTAATAACAGATACGCAGTATTTT
TRBJ1-5 | TRBV6-8 | NA | NA | CASSRGAGLGQPQHF | TGTGCCAGCAGCAGAGGGGCAGGCCTAGGGCAGCCCCAGCATTTT
TRBJ1-4 | TRBV4-1 | NA | few | CASSQDRVGEKLFF | TGCGCCAGCAGCCAAGACAGGGTAGGGGAAAAACTGTTTTTT
TRBJ2-7 | TRBV4-3 | TRBD1 | NA | CASSQRRDSSYEQYF | TGCGCCAGCAGCCAAAGAAGGGACAGTTCCTACGAGCAGTACTTC
TRBJ2-1 | TRBV12-3/TRBV12-4 | NA | NA | CASTGDGYNEQFF | TGTGCCAGCACCGGGGACGGATACAATGAGCAGTTCTTC
TRBJ1-6 | TRBV12-3/TRBV12-4 | NA | many | CASSLGGQGNSPLHF | TGTGCCAGCAGTTTAGGGGGCCAAGGGAATTCACCCCTCCACTTT
TRBJ2-4 | TRBV5-1 | TRBD1 | few | CASSLDRGLYGIQYF | TGCGCCAGCAGCTTGGACAGGGGGCTTTATGGCATTCAGTACTTC
TRBJ1-4 | TRBV7-2 | NA | NA | CASTTRAGSTNEKLFF | TGTGCCAGCACCACCCGAGCGGGCTCAACTAATGAAAAACTGTTTTTT
TRBJ2-5 | TRBV3-1 | NA | few | CASSQAQVQETQYF | TGTGCCAGCAGCCAAGCTCAGGTCCAAGAGACCCAGTACTTC
TRBJ2-5 | TRBV7-2 | NA | NA | CASSLSQGLTETQYF | TGTGCCAGCAGCTTAAGCCAGGGCCTTACGGAGACCCAGTACTTC
TRBJ2-7 | TRBV12-3/TRBV12-4 | NA | few | CASSSTGNHEQYF | TGTGCCAGCAGTTCTACAGGGAACCACGAGCAGTACTTC
TRBJ1-5 | TRBV18 | TRBD1 | many | CASSPGGGGQPQHF | TGTGCCAGCTCACCAGGAGGGGGCGGTCAGCCCCAGCATTTT
TRBJ2-5 | TRBV20-1 | TRBD1 | NA | CSANRGRQETQYF | TGCAGTGCAAACAGGGGGCGGCAAGAGACCCAGTACTTC
TRBJ2-2 | TRBV14 | NA | NA | CASSQTAVANTGELFF | TGTGCCAGCAGCCAAACGGCTGTCGCGAACACCGGGGAGCTGTTTTTT
TRBJ1-5 | TRBV21-1 | NA | NA | CASSPRTYNQPQHF | TGTGCCAGCAGCCCCCGGACGTACAATCAGCCCCAGCATTTT
TRBJ1-2 | TRBV7-8 | NA | many | CASSLARAGYSRYGYTF | TGTGCCAGCAGCTTAGCGCGGGCAGGCTACTCCCGCTATGGCTACACCTTC
TRBJ2-7 | TRBV20-1 | NA | NA | CSARAVEPENYEQYF | TGCAGTGCTAGAGCTGTGGAGCCAGAAAACTACGAGCAGTACTTC
TRBJ2-1 | TRBV4-3 | NA | NA | CASSRQGSWEEQFF | TGCGCCAGCAGCCGCCAGGGCTCGTGGGAAGAGCAGTTCTTC
TRBJ1-5 | TRBV4-2 | TRBD1 | many | CASSQDLFGTERDQPQHF | TGTGCCAGCAGCCAAGATCTGTTTGGGACAGAGAGGGATCAGCCCCAGCATTTT
TRBJ2-2 | TRBV19 | TRBD2 | NA | CASTPGTSGGYGELFF | TGTGCCAGTACCCCTGGGACTAGCGGGGGCTACGGGGAGCTGTTTTTT
TRBJ1-1 | TRBV6-1 | NA | NA | CASSEAGSGAFF | TGTGCCAGCAGTGAAGCTGGATCTGGAGCTTTCTTT
TRBJ2-7 | TRBV18 | NA | many | CASSPRPEAYEQYF | TGTGCCAGCTCACCCCGCCCGGAGGCCTACGAGCAGTACTTC
TRBJ1-1 | TRBV4-2 | NA | many | CASSQDGTANTEAFF | TGTGCCAGCAGCCAAGATGGGACGGCAAACACTGAAGCTTTCTTT
TRBJ2-1 | TRBV4-1 | NA | many | CASSQEFNTVDEQFF | TGCGCCAGCAGCCAAGAGTTCAACACAGTCGATGAGCAGTTCTTC
TRBJ2-7 | TRBV27 | NA | few | CASSQYQGSYEQYF | TGTGCCAGCAGCCAATACCAGGGTTCCTACGAGCAGTACTTC
TRBJ2-2 | TRBV10-3 | NA | NA | CAIADRGNTGELFF | TGTGCCATCGCTGATAGGGGCAACACCGGGGAGCTGTTTTTT
TRBJ2-7 | TRBV7-9 | TRBD1 | NA | CASSLARDRTNEQYF | TGTGCCAGCAGCTTAGCACGGGACAGAACTAATGAGCAGTACTTC
TRBJ2-1 | TRBV7-2 | TRBD2 | NA | CASSPSSGGGNEQFF | TGTGCCAGCAGCCCCTCTAGCGGGGGGGGCAATGAGCAGTTCTTC
TRBJ1-5 | TRBV29-1 | NA | many | CSTAENSNQPQHF | TGCAGCACCGCAGAGAATAGCAATCAGCCCCAGCATTTT
TRBJ2-2 | TRBV29-1 | NA | NA | CSVESGYNTGELFF | TGCAGCGTTGAAAGCGGCTACAACACCGGGGAGCTGTTTTTT
TRBJ2-7 | TRBV18 | NA | NA | CASSPRDAGWGNEQYF | TGTGCCAGCTCACCTCGGGACGCGGGATGGGGCAACGAGCAGTACTTC
TRBJ2-1 | TRBV9 | NA | few | CASSPPRGSGHYNEQFF | TGTGCCAGCAGCCCGCCTCGGGGTAGCGGACACTACAATGAGCAGTTCTTC
TRBJ2-3 | TRBV6-2/TRBV6-3 | NA | few | CASSYSFGGDGTDTQYF | TGTGCCAGCAGTTACTCGTTCGGGGGTGATGGCACAGATACGCAGTATTTT
TRBJ1-4 | TRBV18 | NA | once | CDSSPLSATNEKLFF | TGTGACAGCTCACCACTCTCGGCAACTAATGAAAAACTGTTTTTT
TRBJ1-4 | TRBV4-2 | TRBD1 | many | CASSQEAGGNEKLFF | TGTGCCAGCAGCCAAGAGGCAGGGGGAAATGAAAAACTGTTTTTT
TRBJ2-6 | TRBV12-3/TRBV12-4 | NA | few | CASSGVLSGANVLTF | TGTGCCAGCAGTGGGGTGCTTTCTGGGGCCAACGTCCTGACTTTC
TRBJ1-2 | TRBV5-5 | NA | few | CASREGIQGQGYTF | TGTGCCAGCAGGGAGGGGATCCAGGGTCAGGGCTACACCTTC
TRBJ2-5 | TRBV7-2 | NA | few | CASSLGSNPREETQYF | TGTGCCAGCAGCTTAGGGTCTAACCCCCGGGAAGAGACCCAGTACTTC
TRBJ2-7 | TRBV7-8 | NA | many | CASSQRGTYEQYF | TGTGCCAGCAGCCAAAGGGGAACCTACGAGCAGTACTTC
TRBJ2-2 | TRBV7-8 | TRBD2 | many | CASSPGLASTGELFF | TGTGCCAGCAGCCCGGGACTAGCGTCAACCGGGGAGCTGTTTTTT
TRBJ2-3 | TRBV15 | TRBD2 | few | CATSPAGGQGDTQYF | TGTGCCACCAGCCCAGCGGGGGGGCAGGGAGATACGCAGTATTTT
TRBJ2-5 | TRBV29-1 | TRBD2 | NA | CSVDGLEGRETQYF | TGTAGCGTTGATGGACTAGAGGGAAGGGAGACCCAGTACTTC